Presented here are 21 T cell receptor beta chains from one specimen sequenced in a study of T cell repertoires in cytomegalovirus infection. Each CDR3 protein gets one entry after TCRdb re-called the reads with MiXCR. The table lists a few hundred thousand distinct CDR3 sequences, 17% of them singletons. Sequencing was performed on PBMCs. These receptors were taken from a human donor in good health (CMV status not recorded). Some clones in this sample may be carry-over from other donors' samples.

The V and J genes are TRBV4-2 and TRBJ1-1; 7 nucleotides agree with TRBD1. Germline V lookup: CDR1 LGHNA, CDR2 YNFKEQ. This CDR3 has 15 residues. J gave up 1 base and V 4 bases, and 6 bases lay outside the gene matches. The CDR3 bases are TGTGCCAGCAGCCTCAGGGACAGTAAGAACACTGAAGCTTTCTTT. It specifies CASSLRDSKNTEAFF.

The rearrangement uses TRBV7-9 and TRBJ2-3, with 10 positions matching TRBD1. The V segment lost 5 bases and the J segment 6 bases; nucleotides outside the gene matches: 8. In germline, CDR1 is SEHNR, CDR2 FQNEAQ (reference sequence). CDR3 length equals 15 residues. CDR3 nucleotides: TGTGCCAGCAGCGGGTGGACAGGGGGGACGGATACGCAGTATTTT. Residues: CASSGWTGGTDTQYF.

The chain uses TRBV6-6 and TRBJ2-5; TRBD1 matches at 10 bases. Unmatched junction bases numbered 13, after V lost 5 bases and J lost 4 bases. The germline CDR1 and CDR2 sequences are MNHNY and SVGAGI (reference sequence). The CDR3 length is 17 residues. The CDR3 region is CASSALTGGGIGETQYF. The CDR3 DNA is TGTGCCAGCAGTGCTCTGACAGGGGGCGGAATTGGAGAGACCCAGTACTTC.

This clonotype has only a few counts. The chain couples TRBV6-2 or TRBV6-3 to TRBJ2-1; TRBD1 matches at 9 bases. Germline V lookup: CDR1 MNHEY, CDR2 SVGEGT. The length of the CDR3 is 14 residues. Trimming removed 4 bases from V and 12 bases from J; junction bases left unmatched: 10. The CDR3 coding sequence is TGTGCCAGCAGTTCCAATCGACAGACAGGGGGGCAGTTCTTC. Residues: CASSSNRQTGGQFF.

The chain employs TRBV7-9 and TRBJ1-4; D unclear. Trimming took off 3 bases at V and 8 bases at J, with 10 bases between the two ends. Germline CDR1 is SEHNR and CDR2 is FQNEAQ (reference sequence). The CDR3 is 13 residues long. In DNA form, the CDR3 reads TGTGCCAGCAGCTTCGGCGTGGGAGAAAAACTGTTTTTT. Translating it yields CASSFGVGEKLFF.

This chain links TRBV6-2 or TRBV6-3 with TRBJ2-1; D is possibly TRBD2 (5 bases). Germline V CDR1 and CDR2: MNHEY, SVGEGT. V dropped 2 bases and J dropped 2 bases, with 13 bases sitting between them. CDR3 length: 16 amino acids. The CDR3 protein is CASSYDRGIAYNEQFF. In nucleotides, the CDR3 is TGTGCCAGCAGTTACGATAGAGGGATAGCCTACAATGAGCAGTTCTTC.

The chain joins TRBV19 to TRBJ1-1, with D perhaps TRBD1 (5 bases). V lost 1 base to trimming and J lost 4 bases, with 16 bases between them. The germline V gene has CDR1 LNHDA and CDR2 SQIVND (reference sequence). This CDR3 is 16 amino acids long. The chain's CDR3 is CASSIVTGRGSTEAFF. As DNA, the CDR3 is TGTGCCAGTAGTATAGTAACAGGAAGGGGTAGCACTGAAGCTTTCTTT.

The V and J genes are TRBV5-8 and TRBJ1-2; TRBD1 agrees at 9 bases. The CDR3 runs 13 residues. CDR1 and CDR2 from the germline V gene are SGHTS and YDEGEE. After removal of 8 bases from V and 8 bases from J, the junction contained 10 bases not matched to a gene. In nucleotides, the CDR3 is TGTGCCAGTCGGGACAGGGATTCCAGCGGCTACACCTTC. Translated: CASRDRDSSGYTF.

About this clonotype: Mismatch with germline at one junction end may stem from a read error. The genes are TRBV5-1 and TRBJ1-4, with a weak D call TRBD1 (5 bases). This CDR3 is built from 15 residues. CDR1 is SGHRS, CDR2 YFSETQ, per germline. CDR3: CASSLAGETNEILFF. The CDR3 nucleotides are TGCGCCAGCAGCTTGGCGGGGGAAACTAATGAAATACTGTTTTTT.

J is TRBJ2-7 and V is TRBV9, with 13 bases matching TRBD2. Germline loops: CDR1 SGDLS, CDR2 YYNGEE. This CDR3 has 16 residues. Trimming removed 4 bases from V and 4 bases from J; junction bases left unmatched: 8. The CDR3 nucleotides are TGTGCCAGCAGCTTAACCGGGACTAGCGGGGCTTACGAGCAGTACTTC. Protein sequence: CASSLTGTSGAYEQYF.

V and J are TRBV5-1 and TRBJ1-1; D is unclear. The V gene's germline CDR1 is SGHRS and CDR2 YFSETQ. The CDR3 is 14 amino acids. Trimming stripped 2 bases from V and 0 bases from J, with 8 bases between. CDR3 coding DNA: TGCGCCAGCAGCTTAGATATATTGAACACTGAAGCTTTCTTT. It specifies CASSLDILNTEAFF.

The J gene is TRBJ2-5, the V gene TRBV20-1; 7 nucleotides align to TRBD1. Germline V lookup: CDR1 DFQATT, CDR2 SNEGSKA (reference sequence). V trimming: 6 bases; J trimming: 2 bases; junction bases outside the gene matches: 12. The CDR3 covers 15 residues. In DNA form, the CDR3 reads TGCAGTGCCGTGGACGCGACAGGGTCACAAGAGACCCAGTACTTC. Translated, it gives CSAVDATGSQETQYF.

The V and J genes are TRBV19 and TRBJ1-4; D is unresolved. Per germline, CDR1 LNHDA and CDR2 SQIVND (reference sequence). V was clipped by 3 bases and J by 8 bases, with 13 bases between them. The length of the CDR3 is 14 residues. CDR3 coding DNA: TGTGCCAGTAGTATTTATGGGAGGTACGAAAAACTGTTTTTT. Translating gives CASSIYGRYEKLFF.

This clonotype was seen repeatedly, ten times or more. The rearrangement uses TRBV6-2 or TRBV6-3 and TRBJ1-1, with D possibly matching TRBD1 (6 bases). CDR1 is MNHEY and CDR2 is SVGEGT in the germline V gene. This CDR3 spans 15 amino acids. Trimming removed 7 bases at V and 0 bases at J, with 15 bases between. The CDR3 bases are TGTGCCAGCACCTTGGGGGGCACGATGAACACTGAAGCTTTCTTT. It specifies CASTLGGTMNTEAFF.

In this sample, this clonotype turned up many times. This chain joins TRBV28 and TRBJ1-6, with D perhaps matching TRBD1 (5 bases). Trimming took off 8 bases at V and 0 bases at J, with 11 bases between the two ends. The CDR3 is made up of 15 amino acids. Germline V gene sequence: CDR1 MDHEN, CDR2 SYDVKM. CDR3 nucleotide sequence: TGTGCCAGCGGCGGGGGTAGCTCCTATAATTCACCCCTCCACTTT. This codes for CASGGGSSYNSPLHF.

This clonotype was counted at least ten times. The chain links TRBV7-2 to TRBJ1-1; 10 nucleotides agree with TRBD1. Looked up from germline, CDR1 is SGHTA and CDR2 is FQGNSA. The CDR3 length is 16 residues. J lost 0 bases, V lost 4 bases, and 5 bases had no gene match. This chain's CDR3 is CASSWGDRGVNTEAFF. DNA of the CDR3: TGTGCCAGCAGCTGGGGGGACAGGGGTGTGAACACTGAAGCTTTCTTT.

The chain has TRBV29-1 and TRBJ1-1, with unresolved D. The V end was cut by 5 bases, the J end by 0 bases, with 7 bases between. This CDR3 region has 12 residues. The germline gives CDR1 SQVTM, CDR2 ANQGSEA. CDR3 nucleotides: TGCAGCGTTTATCGCATGAACACTGAAGCTTTCTTT. It yields the protein CSVYRMNTEAFF.

This clonotype was counted at least ten times. This rearrangement joins TRBV25-1 to TRBJ1-2, with D unclear. The CDR3 contains 20 residues. The V gene lost 1 base and the J gene lost 3 bases, with 27 bases spanning the gap. Germline V gene sequence: CDR1 MGHDK, CDR2 SYGVNS. This CDR3 is CASSELDPRGRDGKDYGYTF. The CDR3 DNA is TGTGCCAGCAGTGAATTAGATCCCAGAGGGCGCGATGGAAAGGACTATGGCTACACCTTC.

This clonotype was seen at least ten times. The V and J genes are TRBV4-1 and TRBJ2-7; D uncertain. Germline CDR1 is MGHRA and CDR2 is YSYEKL. The CDR3 consists of 16 residues. Trimming removed 3 bases from V and 3 bases from J, with 18 bases in between. The CDR3 is CASSQEQFTAIYEQYF. The CDR3 bases are TGCGCCAGCAGCCAGGAACAGTTCACAGCGATCTACGAGCAGTACTTC.

This clonotype showed up just a few times. The chain links TRBV6-2 or TRBV6-3 to TRBJ1-4; D call uncertain. Germline V gene sequence: CDR1 MNHEY, CDR2 SVGEGT. CDR3 length equals 14 residues. V was pared by 6 bases and J by 2 bases, with 10 bases between. The CDR3 protein is CASRRRVTNEKLFF. CDR3 DNA: TGTGCCAGCAGACGACGAGTGACTAATGAAAAACTGTTTTTT.

This clonotype was found many times. The CDR3: CASSLSGQGPGYTF. CDR3 nucleotide sequence: TGTGCCAGCAGTCTATCGGGACAGGGTCCTGGCTACACCTTC. V is TRBV12-3 or TRBV12-4 and J is TRBJ1-2, with TRBD1 matching 9 bases. The CDR3 length is 14 residues. J was trimmed by 7 bases and V by 5 bases; bases with no gene match: 8.